One sample yielded the 9 T cell receptor beta chains listed below, sequenced in a study of blood T cell repertoires in COVID-19. Assay used: immunoSEQ multiplex PCR; TCRdb lists only in-frame clones, some missing. Here the sample spans nearly 110,000 clones, 76% being singletons. Specimen: peripheral blood. The receptors shown here come from a man of 80 years or more with COVID-19, enrolled during active disease.

The V and J genes are TRBV5-1 and TRBJ2-7, with 12 bases matching TRBD2. CDR1 SGHRS and CDR2 YFSETQ come from the germline V gene. V lost 4 bases to trimming and J lost 6 bases; unmatched junction nucleotides: 8. This CDR3 is built from 15 residues. This chain's CDR3 is CASSALGLAGSEQYF. The CDR3 coding sequence is TGCGCCAGCAGCGCACTGGGACTAGCGGGTTCCGAGCAGTACTTC. The full variable domain, completed using reference TRBV5-1 and TRBJ2-7, is KAGVTQTPRYLIKTRGQQVTLSCSPISGHRSVSWYQQTPGQGLQFLFEYFSETQRNKGNFPGRFSGRQFSNSRSEMNVSTLELGDSALYLCASSALGLAGSEQYFGPGTRLTVT.

The V call is TRBV7-9, the J call TRBJ2-1, with no clear D. V was trimmed by 4 bases and J by 10 bases, leaving 14 bases between them. The CDR3 spans 13 residues. Per germline, CDR1 SEHNR and CDR2 FQNEAQ (reference sequence). The CDR3 sequence is CASSSQPGGEQFF. The CDR3 DNA reads as TGTGCCAGCAGCTCCCAGCCGGGTGGGGAGCAGTTCTTC.

V and J are TRBV14 and TRBJ2-5; 11 bases align to TRBD2. CDR3 length: 14 residues. Germline V lookup: CDR1 SGHDN, CDR2 FVKESK. Unmatched junction bases numbered 3, after V lost 4 bases and J lost 5 bases. The CDR3 DNA follows: TGTGCCAGCAGCCTAGCGGGAGGGCCGGAGACCCAGTACTTC. Translation: CASSLAGGPETQYF.

Ten or more counts support this clone. The chain has TRBV5-1 and TRBJ1-5; 7 bases line up with TRBD1. V lost 0 bases and J lost 6; bases outside the gene matches: 3. Germline V gene data show CDR1 as SGHRS and CDR2 as YFSETQ. The length of the CDR3 is 14 residues. CDR3 sequence reads: CASSLEGGPQPQHF. The CDR3 DNA reads TGCGCCAGCAGCTTGGAAGGGGGCCCTCAGCCCCAGCATTTT.

The V and J genes are TRBV5-4 and TRBJ2-3; 7 bases are a match to TRBD1. Germline CDR1 reads SGHNT; CDR2 reads YYREEE (reference sequence). Trimming removed 1 base from V and 0 bases from J; junction bases left unmatched: 2. The CDR3 sequence is 15 residues long. The CDR3 coding sequence is TGTGCCAGCAGCTTGAGGGGGCAGAGCACAGATACGCAGTATTTT. As protein: CASSLRGQSTDTQYF. Full variable domain (missing parts from reference TRBV5-4 and TRBJ2-3): ETGVTQSPTHLIKTRGQQVTLRCSSQSGHNTVSWYQQALGQGPQFIFQYYREEENGRGNFPPRFSGLQFPNYSSELNVNALELDDSALYLCASSLRGQSTDTQYFGPGTRLTVL.

This chain uses TRBV7-8 with TRBJ2-7; possibly TRBD1 for D (6 bases). Germline CDR1 and CDR2: SGHVS and FQNEAQ. V dropped 5 bases and J dropped 0 bases, with 17 bases sitting between them. The CDR3 runs to 16 residues. The CDR3 nucleotides read TGTGCCAGCAGCCGAGAGACAGGCGTTCTCTCCTACGAGCAGTACTTC. It specifies CASSRETGVLSYEQYF.

The chain combines TRBV2 with TRBJ1-2; TRBD1 matches at 7 bases. The CDR3 has 17 amino acids. V trimming: 0 bases; J trimming: 1 base; junction bases outside the gene matches: 8. Germline V gene data show CDR1 as SNHLY and CDR2 as FYNNEI. CDR3 sequence (DNA): TGTGCCAGCAGTGAAGCTGAGACAGGGATCGTTAACTATGGCTACACCTTC. Translated: CASSEAETGIVNYGYTF.

This clone was counted a single time. V is TRBV10-3 and J is TRBJ2-7, with 14 bases aligning to TRBD2. With 6 bases clipped from V and 2 bases from J, the junction kept 3 bases outside the gene matches. The CDR3 totals 15 residues. CDR1 is ENHRY and CDR2 is SYGVKD in the germline V gene. CDR3 amino acids: CAISGTSGSPYEQYF. The CDR3 DNA is TGTGCCATCAGCGGGACTAGCGGGAGTCCCTACGAGCAGTACTTC.

The rearrangement joins TRBV18 to TRBJ2-7, with D perhaps matching TRBD2 (6 bases). This CDR3 spans 16 amino acids. Germline V gives CDR1 KGHSH, CDR2 LQKENI. Trimming removed 0 bases at V and 2 bases at J, with 14 bases between. CDR3 sequence: CASSPPTGVGPYEQYF. The CDR3 DNA is TGTGCCAGCTCACCACCGACGGGGGTGGGGCCCTACGAGCAGTACTTC. The full variable domain, rest sourced from reference TRBV18 and TRBJ2-7, is NAGVMQNPRHLVRRRGQEARLRCSPMKGHSHVYWYRQLPEEGLKFMVYLQKENIIDESGMPKERFSAEFPKEGPSILRIQQVVRGDSAAYFCASSPPTGVGPYEQYFGPGTRLTVT.